These 13 T cell receptor beta chains came from one sample sequenced in a study of cytomegalovirus exposure and HLA in healthy donors. The PCR was carried out with 60 Vbeta primers and 13 Jbeta primers. The method was immunoSEQ multiplex PCR; TCRdb's version includes in-frame clones alone and lacks a portion of them. The repertoire holds roughly 160,000 clones, about 83% seen once, with about 0.93% in the top ten. Specimen: PBMCs. These receptors were collected from a woman aged 25 to 39 in good health and CMV-seronegative.

The chain has TRBV5-5 and TRBJ2-7, with TRBD2 identical over 8 bases. This CDR3 comprises 14 residues. Germline-derived CDR1 and CDR2 are SGHKS and YYEKEE (reference sequence). With 2 bases clipped from V and 2 bases from J, the junction kept 3 bases outside the gene matches. CDR3: CASSLGAGAYEQYF. DNA for the CDR3: TGTGCCAGCAGCTTAGGAGCGGGAGCCTACGAGCAGTACTTC.

This clone was counted a few times. The genes are TRBV5-1 and TRBJ1-4, with TRBD1 matching over 7 bases. The germline gives CDR1 SGHRS, CDR2 YFSETQ. Trimming at V came to 2 bases and at J to 11 bases, leaving 9 bases not matched to a gene. The CDR3 is 14 residues long. The CDR3 DNA sequence: TGCGCCAGCAGCTTCGGGACAGAGGGTGGGAAACTGTTTTTT. This translates into CASSFGTEGGKLFF.

This clone showed up just once. The chain joins TRBV7-3 to TRBJ2-5; weak D call: TRBD1 (6 bases). V lost 5 bases, J lost 5 bases, and 18 bases lay in between. The CDR3 runs to 15 residues. Germline V gene lookup returns CDR1 SGHTA and CDR2 FQGTGA. The CDR3 reads CASSPRAGEWETQYF. In DNA, the CDR3 is TGTGCCAGCAGCCCACGTGCAGGGGAATGGGAGACCCAGTACTTC.

The V call is TRBV7-2, the J call TRBJ1-2; 10 bases map to TRBD1. Germline V gene sequence: CDR1 SGHTA, CDR2 FQGNSA. This CDR3 comprises 14 residues. V shed 1 base, J shed 4 bases, and the junction held 0 bases outside the gene matches. CDR3 sequence reads: CASSLGQGAYGYTF. The DNA of the CDR3 is TGTGCCAGCAGCTTAGGACAGGGGGCCTATGGCTACACCTTC. Filled out from reference TRBV7-2 and TRBJ1-2, the complete variable domain reads GAGVSQSPSNKVTEKGKDVELRCDPISGHTALYWYRQSLGQGLEFLIYFQGNSAPDKSGLPSDRFSAERTGGSVSTLTIQRTQQEDSAVYLCASSLGQGAYGYTFGSGTRLTVV.

Remarks on this clone: Sequence at one end of the junction differs from germline and may be a read error. The CDR3 DNA sequence: TGTGCCAGCAGCTCCCGGAGGGAGGGAGAATTCTTC. This codes for CASSSRREGEFF. This sequence joins TRBV28 and TRBJ2-7, with 7 bases lining up with TRBD2. This CDR3 has 12 residues. Germline values: CDR1 MDHEN, CDR2 SYDVKM.

The V and J genes are TRBV2 and TRBJ1-3, with 11 bases fitting TRBD1. V dropped 6 bases and J dropped 8; count of bases not matched to a gene: 6. CDR3 length: 14 amino acids. Germline V lookup: CDR1 SNHLY, CDR2 FYNNEI. CDR3 amino acids: CASRGTGGKYTIYF. The CDR3 nucleotides are TGTGCCAGCAGGGGGACAGGGGGGAAGTACACCATATATTTT.

The chain joins TRBV10-1 to TRBJ2-7; the D is unclear. Germline-derived CDR1 and CDR2 are WNHNN and SYGVQD (reference sequence). This CDR3 region has 11 residues. Trimming took off 9 bases at V and 4 bases at J, with 10 bases between the two ends. The CDR3 loop is CASPETYEQYF. The CDR3 DNA reads as TGCGCCAGTCCAGAGACTTACGAGCAGTACTTC.

The chain links TRBV6-4 to TRBJ1-2; 7 bases match TRBD1. This CDR3 has 16 amino acids. Germline CDR1 reads MRHNA; CDR2 reads SNTAGT. Trimming cost V 8 bases and J 4 bases; bases outside gene matches: 16. The CDR3 sequence is CASSLVAGGSGYGYTF. The CDR3, as DNA: TGTGCCAGCTCCCTCGTGGCAGGGGGATCAGGCTATGGCTACACCTTC.

This sequence joins TRBV6-5 and TRBJ2-2; D is uncertain. The J call is in doubt because the DNA end fits TRBJ1-3 better. Germline V gene lookup returns CDR1 MNHEY and CDR2 SVGAGI. CDR3 size: 14 residues. This chain's CDR3 is CASSLQSSGNTIYF. The DNA for the CDR3 is TGTGCCAGCAGCCTACAGTCCTCTGGAAACACCATATATTTT.

The chain uses TRBV27 and TRBJ2-7, with D perhaps TRBD2 (6 bases). Germline CDR1 MNHEY, CDR2 SMNVEV (reference sequence). V lost 1 base, J lost 4 bases, and 11 bases lay in between. The CDR3 spans 14 residues. This CDR3 is CASSLYGGRYEQYF. The CDR3, as DNA: TGTGCCAGCAGTTTATACGGGGGTAGGTACGAGCAGTACTTC.

V and J are TRBV6-5 and TRBJ2-3, with D possibly being TRBD1 (6 bases). The CDR3 length is 13 residues. Trimming took 5 bases from V and 8 from J, leaving 14 bases between them. Germline CDR1 is MNHEY and CDR2 is SVGAGI. CDR3 DNA sequence: TGTGCCAGCAGTGAAGGGGGACGAGGTACGCAGTATTTT. Translated: CASSEGGRGTQYF.

CDR3 nucleotide sequence: TGTGCCAGCAGCGCCATCGAGCAGTACTTC. Protein: CASSAIEQYF. The chain is built from TRBV2 and TRBJ2-5; no firm D call. Judging by the DNA end, TRBJ2-7 fits better; the J call may be wrong. This CDR3 is 10 amino acids long. Germline lookup yields CDR1 SNHLY and CDR2 FYNNEI.

The V and J genes are TRBV7-2 and TRBJ1-6; D is unclear. Per the germline V gene, CDR1 is SGHTA and CDR2 is FQGNSA. V dropped 5 bases and J dropped 6 bases, with 20 bases sitting between them. This CDR3 is built from 17 residues. The CDR3 coding sequence is TGTGCCAGCAGCCCACAAGGTAGCAGTTCGACTAATTCACCCCTCCACTTT. This codes for CASSPQGSSSTNSPLHF.